These 10 T cell receptor beta chains originate from one sample sequenced in a study of blood T cell repertoires in COVID-19. Data came from immunoSEQ multiplex PCR; TCRdb stores just in-frame clones and leaves some out. Seen here are about 74,000 clones, about four fifths observed once, and the top ten hold roughly 21%. Sequences were obtained from peripheral blood. The receptors stem from an older man with acute or convalescent COVID-19.

This chain connects TRBV24-1 to TRBJ1-5, with TRBD1 as a possible D gene (5 bases). Germline V gene data show CDR1 as KGHDR and CDR2 as SFDVKD. V was pared by 4 bases and J by 4 bases, with 7 bases between. CDR3 length: 13 amino acids. The CDR3 DNA follows: TGTGCCACCAGTGAGGCAGGGAATCAGCCCCAGCATTTT. This encodes CATSEAGNQPQHF.

CDR3 in DNA: TGTGCCAGTAGCCTCAATATGGCGGGAGTAGTCGGGGAGCTGTTTTTT. Encoded protein: CASSLNMAGVVGELFF. The chain uses TRBV19 and TRBJ2-2; TRBD2 matches 7 bases. This CDR3 contains 16 residues. J gave up 7 bases and V 6 bases, and 14 bases lay outside the gene matches. Looked up from germline, CDR1 is LNHDA and CDR2 is SQIVND (reference sequence). The variable domain in full, completed from reference TRBV19 and TRBJ2-2, reads DGGITQSPKYLFRKEGQNVTLSCEQNLNHDAMYWYRQDPGQGLRLIYYSQIVNDFQKGDIAEGYSVSREKKESFPLTVTSAQKNPTAFYLCASSLNMAGVVGELFFGEGSRLTVL.

The chain combines TRBV28 with TRBJ1-3; tentative D call: TRBD1 (5 bases). The CDR3 loop spans 14 amino acids. The germline V and J ends were trimmed by 5 bases and 2 bases, with 10 bases remaining between them. The germline CDR1 and CDR2 sequences are MDHEN and SYDVKM. The CDR3 here is CASSPGSAGNTIYF. Written as DNA, the CDR3 is TGTGCCAGCAGTCCAGGGTCTGCTGGAAACACCATATATTTT.

J is TRBJ1-2 and V is TRBV18; 8 nucleotides align to TRBD1. Germline V gene data show CDR1 as KGHSH and CDR2 as LQKENI. The junction had 5 bases not matched to a gene; V was cut back by 3 bases and J by 8 bases. The CDR3 extends over 13 amino acids. CDR3 coding DNA: TGTGCCAGCTCACCGCAGGGGGCTGAAGGCTACACCTTC. Translated, it gives CASSPQGAEGYTF.

The chain links TRBV3-1 (or the pseudogene TRBV3-2) to TRBJ1-2; D might be TRBD1 (6 bases). The CDR3 consists of 15 residues. With 4 bases removed from V and 0 bases from J, the gap between germline ends came to 12 bases. Germline CDR1 LGHDT, CDR2 YNNKEL (reference sequence). CDR3 loop: CASSPRDNTNYGYTF. DNA of the CDR3: TGTGCCAGCAGCCCCCGGGACAACACTAACTATGGCTACACCTTC.

This clone was picked up many times. The chain combines TRBV4-2 with TRBJ1-2; 8 bases align to TRBD1. Germline V lookup: CDR1 LGHNA, CDR2 YNFKEQ. The CDR3 contains 16 residues. Trimming removed 2 bases from V and 5 bases from J; junction bases left unmatched: 10. CDR3 protein: CASSQSGQGLEYGYTF. CDR3 nucleotides: TGTGCCAGCAGCCAATCTGGACAGGGTTTGGAATATGGCTACACCTTC.

V usage is TRBV19 and J usage is TRBJ1-5, with D perhaps matching TRBD1 (5 bases). The CDR3 is 17 residues long. Trimming took 3 bases from V and 5 from J, leaving 20 bases between them. From germline, CDR1 is LNHDA and CDR2 SQIVND (reference sequence). The CDR3 DNA follows: TGTGCCAGTAGTATTTCGACGTTCTGGGGCGTGGATCAGCCCCAGCATTTT. It yields the protein CASSISTFWGVDQPQHF.

J is TRBJ2-5 and V is TRBV28; 8 bases agree with TRBD2. The J segment lost 4 bases and the V segment lost 6 bases, leaving 10 bases of the junction unmatched. The CDR3 spans 15 residues. CDR1 and CDR2 (germline): MDHEN, SYDVKM. CDR3: CASRTGREGPETQYF. CDR3 DNA: TGTGCCAGCAGGACCGGACGGGAGGGCCCAGAGACCCAGTACTTC.

The CDR3 coding sequence is TGTGCCAGCAGCCTGACTGAGGAGACCCAGTACTTC. Its translation: CASSLTEETQYF. This chain links TRBV12-3 or TRBV12-4 with TRBJ2-5; D is unresolved. Trimming removed 6 bases from V and 5 bases from J, with 10 bases in between. The CDR3 has 12 amino acids.

The rearrangement uses TRBV2 and TRBJ1-3; D call uncertain. This CDR3 is 16 amino acids long. The V gene lost 3 bases and the J gene lost 4 bases, with 16 bases spanning the gap. Germline-derived CDR1 and CDR2 are SNHLY and FYNNEI. The CDR3 DNA follows: TGTGCCAGCAGTGAGATCCCCGCAGATACGGGAAACACCATATATTTT. Translated: CASSEIPADTGNTIYF.